This record concerns one T cell receptor (beta chain) sequence. The target antigen is unknown. This sample was included in a study of CXCR3-negative and CXCR3-positive naive CD8 T cells. Overall study findings and caveats: CXCR3-negative naive cells had less hydrophobic TRB CDR3s than did CXCR3-positive naive cells. Naive cells that were CXCR3-negative or CXCR3-positive used TRBV-TRBJ genes alike, while memory cells diverged.

UMI labels and 5' RACE were used to prepare the TRB cDNA libraries. For each CDR3 protein, TCRdb gives one entry from its re-call of the 5' RACE reads, without DNA. In all, the sample yields under 110,000 distinct CDR3 sequences. The CDR3 has 13 amino acids. CDR1 and CDR2 (germline): MNHEY, SMNVEV (reference sequence). Naive CD8+ T cells showed CD45RO-CCR7+CD27+CD95-. The receptor's source is a human donor in good health. Some clones in this sample may be carry-over from other donors' samples. The sequenced sample consisted of naive CXCR3+ CD8+ T cells from blood. Sample subset: CD45RO-CCR7+CD27+CD95- naive CD8+ T cells expressing CXCR3 (TNR3+). This sequence joins TRBV27 and TRBJ2-1; the D gene TCRdb calls, TRBD1, cannot be checked with no DNA. The CDR3 loop reads CASSPGQGDEQFF.